One T cell receptor (beta chain) is described in this entry. Its cognate antigen has yet to be identified. No per-base quality is available; no much larger clone lies one base away. The sample comes from a study of control samples from healthy donors and cancer patients (dated by TCRdb to 2019 to 2021). Libraries were constructed by the immunoSEQ multiplex PCR assay. Sourced from immuneACCESS, this table was stored by TCRdb with only in-frame sequences that have V and J called. A share of the clones is absent; for the studies checked, an unresolved V gene accounts for under half, and the remainder has no known explanation. The sample table contains 100,000 to 150,000 clones; only one count was recorded for over 75% of them. Almost 2.5% of the sample lies in the top ten. Reading the germline V gene gives CDR1 KGHDR and CDR2 SFDVKD. Trimming removed 3 bases from V and 6 bases from J, leaving 13 bases between the germline ends. The CDR3 numbers 15 residues from cysteine through phenylalanine. Solely the CDR3 DNA is kept, with 45 bases framed from the first base.

The sequenced sample was blood. This chain is built from TRBV24-1 and TRBJ1-4; the D gene is not confidently resolved. The clonotype was recovered from a man aged 18 to 35 in good health. The CDR3 protein is CATSDPIGPDEKLFF. In nucleotide form, the sequence is TGTGCCACCAGTGATCCAATCGGCCCTGATGAAAAACTGTTTTTT.